This T cell receptor beta chain was sequenced in a study of cytomegalovirus exposure and HLA in healthy donors. Points from the study as a whole: Accurate prediction of most subjects' HLA-A and HLA-B alleles from TCR beta sequences was reported.

CDR1 is SNHLY and CDR2 is FYNNEI in the germline V gene. The CDR3 has 13 amino acids. With 7 bases removed from V and 8 bases from J, the gap between germline ends came to 15 bases. This clone was seen a few times. Antigen specificity is unknown. 13 Jbeta primers and 60 Vbeta primers were used for the PCR. Using immunoSEQ multiplex PCR, the repertoire was profiled, and TCRdb retains in-frame clones only, with some absent. The table lists about 50,000 clones, about three quarters of them singletons. This chain uses TRBV2 with TRBJ2-1; TRBD1 is a possible D gene (5 bases). The sequenced sample was PBMCs. The clonotype was recovered from a woman aged 40-49 years in good health and CMV-seropositive. For the CDR3, the DNA is TGTGCCAGCAAAAACAGGCTGATCCATGAGCAGTTCTTC. Its translation: CASKNRLIHEQFF.